Presented here are 7 T cell receptor beta chains from one specimen sequenced in a study of blood T cell repertoires in COVID-19. Produced via immunoSEQ multiplex PCR; TCRdb's table is partial and in-frame only. The sample contains roughly 180,000 clones, roughly 86% of which appear only once. Sequencing was carried out using PBMCs or T cells enriched from blood (not recorded which). These receptors were taken from a woman in her 30s who had recovered from COVID-19.

The V and J genes are TRBV5-1 and TRBJ2-2; D remains ambiguous. V dropped 6 bases and J dropped 2 bases, with 5 bases sitting between them. Germline values: CDR1 SGHRS, CDR2 YFSETQ. The CDR3 is 12 amino acids. Here the CDR3 DNA reads TGCGCCAGCAACATAAACACCGGGGAGCTGTTTTTT. Its protein product is CASNINTGELFF.

The CDR3 DNA reads TGTGCCAGCAGCCAACCCGGACTAGCGGCCCCTTTCGATACGCAGTATTTT. Residues: CASSQPGLAAPFDTQYF. The rearrangement links TRBV4-2 to TRBJ2-3; 10 bases align to TRBD2. This CDR3 comprises 17 residues. CDR1 and CDR2 (germline): LGHNA, YNFKEQ. Trimming removed 2 bases from V and 6 bases from J; junction bases left unmatched: 11.

J is TRBJ1-1 and V is TRBV6-5; D remains ambiguous. The length of the CDR3 is 12 residues. V was clipped by 6 bases and J by 2 bases, with 7 bases between them. The germline V gene encodes CDR1 MNHEY and CDR2 SVGAGI. CDR3 loop: CASRKRNTEAFF. DNA of the CDR3: TGTGCCAGCAGGAAGAGAAACACTGAAGCTTTCTTT.

The chain couples TRBV27 to TRBJ2-7, with no clear D. Germline CDR1 reads MNHEY; CDR2 reads SMNVEV (reference sequence). The germline V and J ends were trimmed by 4 bases and 0 bases, with 4 bases remaining between them. CDR3 length: 12 amino acids. CDR3: CASSSGSYEQYF. The CDR3 DNA reads as TGTGCCAGCAGTTCAGGCTCCTACGAGCAGTACTTC.

This chain uses TRBV7-9 with TRBJ2-1; 7 bases are a match to TRBD1. Germline CDR1 and CDR2: SEHNR and FQNEAQ (reference sequence). The CDR3 totals 16 residues. V gave up 5 bases and J gave up 4 bases; unmatched junction bases: 11. This CDR3 reads CASSLPDRALYNEQFF. CDR3 nucleotide sequence: TGTGCCAGCAGCCTACCTGACAGGGCTCTTTACAATGAGCAGTTCTTC.

The gene calls are TRBV6-2 or TRBV6-3 and TRBJ2-5; 11 bases line up with TRBD2. CDR3 length: 18 amino acids. The V gene end was trimmed by 2 bases and the J gene end by 1 base; junction bases not matched to a gene: 9. CDR1 MNHEY and CDR2 SVGEGT come from the germline V gene. The CDR3 DNA reads TGTGCCAGCAGTTACCCCGAGGGACTAGCGGACCTCCAAGAGACCCAGTACTTC. It encodes CASSYPEGLADLQETQYF.

This clone showed up just a few times. V gene TRBV28 combines with J gene TRBJ2-1; 7 nucleotides agree with TRBD2. Trimming at V came to 3 bases and at J to 6 bases, leaving 11 bases not matched to a gene. The length of the CDR3 is 16 residues. The germline V gene encodes CDR1 MDHEN and CDR2 SYDVKM. This CDR3 reads CASSLLTSTILNEQFF. The CDR3, as DNA: TGTGCCAGCAGTTTGTTGACTAGCACAATACTCAATGAGCAGTTCTTC.